Sequencing of this T cell receptor beta chain was carried out in a study of shared clonotypes between healthy human individuals. Study observations and caveats: An anticipated effect of sequencing depth on clonotype sharing among donors was recognized.

Amplification in unsorted PBMC replicate PCRs started from around 310 ng DNA, which equals tens of thousands of T cell genomes. TCRdb's table, derived via immunoSEQ multiplex PCR, lists solely in-frame clones and lacks some. This sample has about 470,000 clones; roughly three quarters occur once, and the top ten carry around 14%. The CDR3 consists of 15 residues. V gave up 3 bases and J gave up 12 bases, with 23 bases separating them. Per the germline V gene, CDR1 is MDHEN and CDR2 is SYDVKM. This clone has at least ten counts. As yet, its antigen is unknown. The sample consisted of PBMCs. This receptor was taken from a woman aged 40 to 50 in good health. Some clones in this sample may be carry-over from other donors' samples. The chain recombines TRBV28 with TRBJ1-1; no firm D call. CDR3 nucleotides: TGTGCCAGCAGTTTTGGTCCGCGGAAACCCACTGAGTCTTTCTTT. Protein product: CASSFGPRKPTESFF.